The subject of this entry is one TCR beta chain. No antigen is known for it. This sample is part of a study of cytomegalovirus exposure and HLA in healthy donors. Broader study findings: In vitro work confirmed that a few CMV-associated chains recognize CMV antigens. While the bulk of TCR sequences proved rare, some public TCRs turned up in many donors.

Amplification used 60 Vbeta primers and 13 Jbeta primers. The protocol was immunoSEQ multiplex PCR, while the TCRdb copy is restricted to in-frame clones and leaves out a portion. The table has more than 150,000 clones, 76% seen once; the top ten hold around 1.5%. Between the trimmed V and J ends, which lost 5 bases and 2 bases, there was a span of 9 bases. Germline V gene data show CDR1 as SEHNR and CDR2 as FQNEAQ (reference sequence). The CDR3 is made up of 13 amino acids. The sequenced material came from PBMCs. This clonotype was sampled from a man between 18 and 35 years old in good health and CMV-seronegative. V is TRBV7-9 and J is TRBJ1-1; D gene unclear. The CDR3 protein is CASSAPINTEAFF. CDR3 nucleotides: TGTGCCAGCAGCGCTCCTATAAACACTGAAGCTTTCTTT.